This T cell receptor (beta chain) was profiled in a study of cytomegalovirus exposure and HLA in healthy donors. Study as a whole: A data release that came early held about 89 million unique TCRs from HLA-typed donors.

The CDR3 covers 14 residues. Germline V gene sequence: CDR1 SGDLS, CDR2 YYNGEE. On this clone: The antigen is undetermined.

Amplification used 60 Vbeta primers and 13 Jbeta primers. Profiling relied on immunoSEQ multiplex PCR, and the TCRdb table lists in-frame clones only, not all of them. The table includes about 77,000 clones, around 84% detected once. Overall study results and limits: Upon later analysis, TCR association rates were observed to vary by HLA locus, being highest for DRB1 and lowest for HLA-C.

The TCR comes from a man aged 35-49 years in good health and CMV-seronegative. The chain uses TRBV9 and TRBJ2-5; the D gene is possibly TRBD2 (5 bases). The assigned J gene may be wrong: the sequence end matches TRBJ2-7 better. Source material: PBMCs. The CDR3 DNA reads as TGTGCCAGCAGCGTTGGCGGGCTCTCCTACGAGCAGTACTTC. It codes for CASSVGGLSYEQYF.